This T cell receptor (beta chain) was profiled in a study of naive and memory T cell subsets. This clonotype showed up many times. An equimolar mix of two oligonucleotides served as the beta constant-region primer for TRBC1 and TRBC2. Ligation attached a single-stranded oligonucleotide with a 12-nucleotide UMI and the SP2 primer to the cDNA 3' end. Ligated cDNA was amplified by four rounds of PCR with nested alpha and beta constant-region primers and SP2. Using its own MiXCR run on the UMI-ligation and nested PCR reads, TCRdb lists one record per CDR3 protein. In the table there are 32,000 or so distinct CDR3 sequences, about an eighth of which are singletons. After the first PCR, alpha and beta chain libraries were processed separately. The receptor was derived from a human donor in good health. What was sequenced was effector memory CD4+ T cells from blood. Subset reported: effector memory, CD45RA- CD27-.

The CDR3: CASSLVPTGPTYNEQFF. In DNA form, the CDR3 reads TGTGCCAGCAGCTTAGTCCCAACAGGCCCGACCTACAATGAGCAGTTCTTC. This chain connects TRBV11-2 to TRBJ2-1, with a tentative D call TRBD1 (5 bases). This CDR3 has 17 amino acids. V lost 1 base and J lost 2, with 15 bases in between. Germline V gene lookup returns CDR1 SGHAT and CDR2 FQNNGV.